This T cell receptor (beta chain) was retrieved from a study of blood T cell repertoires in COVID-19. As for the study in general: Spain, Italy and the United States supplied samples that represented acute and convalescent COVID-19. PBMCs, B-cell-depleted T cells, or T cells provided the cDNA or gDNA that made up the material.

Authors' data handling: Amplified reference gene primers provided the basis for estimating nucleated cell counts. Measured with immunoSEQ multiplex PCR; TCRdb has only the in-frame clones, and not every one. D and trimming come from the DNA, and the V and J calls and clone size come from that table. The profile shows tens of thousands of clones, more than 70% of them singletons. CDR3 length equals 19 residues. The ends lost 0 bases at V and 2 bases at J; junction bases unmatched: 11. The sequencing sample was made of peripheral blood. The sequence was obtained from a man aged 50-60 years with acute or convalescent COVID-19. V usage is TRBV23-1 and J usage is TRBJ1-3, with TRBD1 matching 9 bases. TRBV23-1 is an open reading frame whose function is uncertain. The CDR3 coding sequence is TGCGCCAGCAGTCAATCAAGAAAGGGACAGGGAGGGGCTGGAAACACCATATATTTT. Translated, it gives CASSQSRKGQGGAGNTIYF.